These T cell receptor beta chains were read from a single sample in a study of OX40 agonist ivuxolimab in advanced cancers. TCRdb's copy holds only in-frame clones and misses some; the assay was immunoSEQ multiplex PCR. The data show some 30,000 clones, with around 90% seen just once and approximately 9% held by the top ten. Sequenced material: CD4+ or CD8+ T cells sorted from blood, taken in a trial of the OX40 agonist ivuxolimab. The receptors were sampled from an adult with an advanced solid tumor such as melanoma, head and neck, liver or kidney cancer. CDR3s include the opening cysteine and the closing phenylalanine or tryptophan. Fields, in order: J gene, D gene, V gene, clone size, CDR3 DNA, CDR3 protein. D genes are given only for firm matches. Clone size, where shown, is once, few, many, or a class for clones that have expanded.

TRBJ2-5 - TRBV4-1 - TGCGCCAGCAGCCAAGAGTTGGGCGGGACCCCGCGGGAGACCCAGTACTTC CASSQELGGTPRETQYF
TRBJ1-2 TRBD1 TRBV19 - TGTGCCAGTGGATGGACAGGGGCTAACTATGGCTACACCTTC CASGWTGANYGYTF
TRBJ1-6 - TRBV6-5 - TGTGCCAGCAGCCCCTCGGGTTCACCCCTCCACTTT CASSPSGSPLHF
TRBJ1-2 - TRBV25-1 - TGTGCCAGCCTTACAGGGTATGGCTACACCTTC CASLTGYGYTF
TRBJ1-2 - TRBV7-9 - TGTGCCAGCAGCCCAACAGCTAAAGTTGGCTACACCTTC CASSPTAKVGYTF
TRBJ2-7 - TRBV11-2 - TGTGCCAGCAGCTTAGAGGTACGATCCTACGAGCAGTACTTC CASSLEVRSYEQYF
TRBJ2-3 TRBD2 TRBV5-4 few TGTGCCAGCAGCTTGGAGGCGCTAGCGGGGGGGTATTCCACAGATACGCAGTATTTT CASSLEALAGGYSTDTQYF
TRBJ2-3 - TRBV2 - TGTGCCAGCTGCGCAGGTTTTGGGACGGTCACAGATACGCAGTATTTT CASCAGFGTVTDTQYF
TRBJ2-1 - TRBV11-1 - TGTGCCAGCAGCTTAGGGTGGGGGGACATCTACAATGAGCAGTTCTTC CASSLGWGDIYNEQFF
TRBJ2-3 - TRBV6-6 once TGTGCCAGCAGTTCGCGGGCCCCCACAGATACGCAGTATTTT CASSSRAPTDTQYF
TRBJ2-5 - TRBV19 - TGTGCCAGTAGTATGTGGATCCAAGAGACCCAGTACTTC CASSMWIQETQYF
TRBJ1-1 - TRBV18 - TGTGCCAGCTCACCACGGGGGGGACACATGAACACTGAAGCTTTCTTT CASSPRGGHMNTEAFF
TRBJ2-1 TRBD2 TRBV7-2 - TGTGCCAGCAGCTCAGACCCTAGCGGCCTCAATGAGCAGTTCTTC CASSSDPSGLNEQFF
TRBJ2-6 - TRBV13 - TGTGCCAGCCAGAATAGAGGCGGGGCTGGGGCCAACGTCCTGACTTTC CASQNRGGAGANVLTF
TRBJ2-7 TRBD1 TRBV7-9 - TGTGCCAGCAGCACTCCTCCGCAGGGGGCGGCCTACGAGCAGTACTTC CASSTPPQGAAYEQYF
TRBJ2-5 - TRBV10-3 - TGTGCCATCAGTGAGTCGAATCTGGACATTCAAGAGACCCAGTACTTC CAISESNLDIQETQYF
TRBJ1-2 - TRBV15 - TGTGCCACCAGCAGAGATAACGGTGCATATTCCTTC CATSRDNGAYSF